This TCR beta chain emerged from a study of CD8 T cells in Susac syndrome. Sequencing of TCR beta was performed on blood CD8+ T cells and on blood CD4+ T cells. Bulk CD8+ and CD4+ cells came from magnetic negative isolation; CD8+ TEMRA by FACS. Points from the study as a whole: The study admitted that it had a relatively small number of individuals in its TCR sequencing and HLA analysis.

Details on this clonotype: What it binds is not known.

V lost 4 bases and J 6 bases, leaving 8 bases between the germline ends. CDR3 length: 12 amino acids. Germline CDR1 reads KGHSH; CDR2 reads LQKENI. RNA totalling roughly 0.5 to 1 ug underwent reverse transcription with random hexamers. A multiplex approach, immunoSEQ multiplex PCR, amplified TCR beta CDR3 across 54 Vbeta and 13 Jbeta. TCRdb reprocessed the immunoSEQ multiplex PCR reads via MiXCR and lists one record per CDR3 protein. The table lists some 190,000 distinct CDR3 sequences, 90% to 96% of them singletons. The sample consisted of CD4+ T cells from PBMCs. This TCR came from a human donor with multiple sclerosis. The V gene is TRBV18, the J gene TRBJ2-3; unclear D gene. This chain's CDR3 is CASSLSLDTQYF. The CDR3 nucleotides read TGTGCCAGCTCACTGTCGTTGGATACGCAGTATTTT.